Included here is one T cell receptor beta chain sequence, with context. This entry belongs to a study of control samples from healthy donors and cancer patients. The CDR3 sequence is 15 residues long. Germline assignment: CDR1 SGHRS and CDR2 YFSETQ. Trimming removed 4 bases from V and 3 bases from J; junction bases left unmatched: 7. Here immunoSEQ multiplex PCR was the method, and the copy in TCRdb shows in-frame clones only, minus some. This table holds about 92,000 clones, around 80% found once. V usage is TRBV5-1 and J usage is TRBJ2-1, with 7 bases lining up with TRBD1. This TCR derives from a woman aged 55 to 70 in good health. Sequenced sample: blood. The CDR3 loop is CASSVQGLNYNEQFF. The CDR3 coding sequence is TGCGCCAGCAGCGTACAGGGGCTGAACTACAATGAGCAGTTCTTC.